This T cell receptor (beta chain) was found in a study of CD8 T cells in ankylosing spondylitis. General study findings and limits: Clones linked to disease were reported to show significant enrichment in matched ankylosing spondylitis synovial fluid. Ankylosing spondylitis blood appeared to carry a characteristic TCR beta motif of roughly eight highly homologous variants. Reactive arthritis synovial fluid and blood were previously reported to contain some motif variants.

In making TCR beta libraries, quantitative 5'-RACE with molecular barcodes was used. TCRdb processed the 5' RACE reads anew with MiXCR; each CDR3 protein has one entry. The sample shows roughly 400,000 distinct CDR3 sequences, 20% to 25% of them seen only once. Ten or more counts support this clonotype. Its target is unknown. Germline values: CDR1 SQVTM, CDR2 ANQGSEA. CDR3 length: 13 amino acids. Deletions cut 7 bases from V and 3 bases from J, with 15 bases between. The chain links TRBV29-1 to TRBJ1-1; no clear D gene. The sample consisted of blood, either unsorted or a sorted T cell fraction (not recorded which). This receptor was identified in a male donor with ankylosing spondylitis. The CDR3 nucleotides read TGCAGCGGCTATACGGACGGCTACACTGAAGCTTTCTTT. Its translation: CSGYTDGYTEAFF.